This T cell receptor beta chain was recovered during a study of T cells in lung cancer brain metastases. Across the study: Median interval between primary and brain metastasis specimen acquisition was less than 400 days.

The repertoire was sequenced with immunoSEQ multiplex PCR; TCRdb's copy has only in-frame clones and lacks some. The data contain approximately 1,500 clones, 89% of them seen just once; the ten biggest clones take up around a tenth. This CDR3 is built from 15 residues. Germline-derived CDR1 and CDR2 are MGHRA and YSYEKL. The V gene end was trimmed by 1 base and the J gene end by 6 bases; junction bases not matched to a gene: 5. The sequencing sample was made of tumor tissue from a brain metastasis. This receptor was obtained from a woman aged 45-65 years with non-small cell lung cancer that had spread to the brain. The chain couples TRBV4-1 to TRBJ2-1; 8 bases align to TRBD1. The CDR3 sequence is CASSQATGAGNEQFF. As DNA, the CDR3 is TGCGCCAGCAGCCAAGCGACAGGGGCAGGCAATGAGCAGTTCTTC.